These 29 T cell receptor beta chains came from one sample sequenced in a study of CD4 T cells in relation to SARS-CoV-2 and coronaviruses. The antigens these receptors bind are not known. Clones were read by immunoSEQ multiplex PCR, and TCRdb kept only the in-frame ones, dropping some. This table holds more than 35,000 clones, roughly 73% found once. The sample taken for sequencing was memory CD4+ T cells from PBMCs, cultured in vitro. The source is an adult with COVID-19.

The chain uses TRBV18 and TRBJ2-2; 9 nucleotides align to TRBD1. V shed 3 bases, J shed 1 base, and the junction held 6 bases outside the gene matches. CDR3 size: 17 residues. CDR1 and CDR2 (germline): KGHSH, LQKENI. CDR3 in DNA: TGTGCCAGCTCACCCGGACAGGGGAAAGGGAACACCGGGGAGCTGTTTTTT. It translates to CASSPGQGKGNTGELFF.

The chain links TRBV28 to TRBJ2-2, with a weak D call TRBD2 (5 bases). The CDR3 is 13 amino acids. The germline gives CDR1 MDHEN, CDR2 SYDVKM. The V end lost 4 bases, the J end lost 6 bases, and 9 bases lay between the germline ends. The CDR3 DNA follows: TGTGCCAGCAGTTCCGGGGAGCCCGGGGAGCTGTTTTTT. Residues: CASSSGEPGELFF.

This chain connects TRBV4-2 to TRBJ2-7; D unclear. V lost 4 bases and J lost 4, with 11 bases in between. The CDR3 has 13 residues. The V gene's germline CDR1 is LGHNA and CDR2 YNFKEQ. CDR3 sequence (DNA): TGTGCCAGCAGCCCTCTGGTGTCATACGAGCAGTACTTC. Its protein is CASSPLVSYEQYF.

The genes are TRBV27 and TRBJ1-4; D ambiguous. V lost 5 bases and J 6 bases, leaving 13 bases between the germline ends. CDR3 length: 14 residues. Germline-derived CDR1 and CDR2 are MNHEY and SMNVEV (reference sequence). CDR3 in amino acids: CASSNTGRHEKLFF. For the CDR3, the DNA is TGTGCCAGCAGTAACACCGGACGCCATGAAAAACTGTTTTTT. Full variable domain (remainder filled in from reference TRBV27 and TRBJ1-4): EAQVTQNPRYLITVTGKKLTVTCSQNMNHEYMSWYRQDPGLGLRQIYYSMNVEVTDKGDVPEGYKVSRKEKRNFPLILESPSPNQTSLYFCASSNTGRHEKLFFGSGTQLSVL.

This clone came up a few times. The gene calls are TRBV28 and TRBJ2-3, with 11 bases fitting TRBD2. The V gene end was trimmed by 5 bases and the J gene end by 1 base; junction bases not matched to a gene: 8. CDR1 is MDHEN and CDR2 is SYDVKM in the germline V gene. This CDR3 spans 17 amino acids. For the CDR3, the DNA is TGTGCCAGCAGTCTTGGCCTGACTAGCGGGGGCACAGATACGCAGTATTTT. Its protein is CASSLGLTSGGTDTQYF.

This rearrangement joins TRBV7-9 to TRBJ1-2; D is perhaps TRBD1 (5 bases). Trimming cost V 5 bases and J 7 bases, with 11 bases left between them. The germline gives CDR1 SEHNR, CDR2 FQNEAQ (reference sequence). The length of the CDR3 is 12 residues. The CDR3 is CASSPRGGGYTF. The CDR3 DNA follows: TGTGCCAGCAGCCCACGGGGGGGTGGCTACACCTTC.

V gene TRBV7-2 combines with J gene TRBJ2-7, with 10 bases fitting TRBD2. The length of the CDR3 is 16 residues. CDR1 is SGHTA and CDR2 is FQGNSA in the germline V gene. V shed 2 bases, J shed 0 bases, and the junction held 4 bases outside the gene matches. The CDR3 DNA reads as TGTGCCAGCAGCTTAACTAGCGGGGAAGCCTCCTACGAGCAGTACTTC. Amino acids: CASSLTSGEASYEQYF.

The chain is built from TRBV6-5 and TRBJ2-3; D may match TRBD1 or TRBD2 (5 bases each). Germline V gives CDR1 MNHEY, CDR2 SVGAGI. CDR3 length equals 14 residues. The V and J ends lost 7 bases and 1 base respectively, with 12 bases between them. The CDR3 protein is CASTTGTGTDTQYF. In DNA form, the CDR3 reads TGTGCCAGCACGACCGGGACGGGCACAGATACGCAGTATTTT.

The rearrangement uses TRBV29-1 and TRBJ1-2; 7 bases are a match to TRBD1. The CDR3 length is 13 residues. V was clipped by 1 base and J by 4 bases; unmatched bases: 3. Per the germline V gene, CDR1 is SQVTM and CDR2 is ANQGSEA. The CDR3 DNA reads TGCAGCGTTGAAGGACAGGGTGGCTATGGCTACACCTTC. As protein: CSVEGQGGYGYTF.

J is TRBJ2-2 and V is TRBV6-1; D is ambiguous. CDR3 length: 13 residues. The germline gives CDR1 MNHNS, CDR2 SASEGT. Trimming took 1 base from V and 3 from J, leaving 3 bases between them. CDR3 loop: CASSEGDTGELFF. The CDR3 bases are TGTGCCAGCAGTGAAGGTGACACCGGGGAGCTGTTTTTT.

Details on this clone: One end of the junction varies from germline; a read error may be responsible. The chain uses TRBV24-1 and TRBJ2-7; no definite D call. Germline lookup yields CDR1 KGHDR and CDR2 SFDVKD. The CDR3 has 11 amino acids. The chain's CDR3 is CATNSGRELHF. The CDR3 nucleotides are TGTGCCACCAATTCAGGTAGGGAACTGCACTTC.

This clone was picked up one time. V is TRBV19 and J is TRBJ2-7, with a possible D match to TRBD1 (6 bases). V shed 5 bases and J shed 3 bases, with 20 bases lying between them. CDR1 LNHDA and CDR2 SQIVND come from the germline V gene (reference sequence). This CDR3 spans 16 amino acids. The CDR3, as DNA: TGTGCCAGTAGTCCGATCGGGACAAGTCCGGACTACGAGCAGTACTTC. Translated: CASSPIGTSPDYEQYF.

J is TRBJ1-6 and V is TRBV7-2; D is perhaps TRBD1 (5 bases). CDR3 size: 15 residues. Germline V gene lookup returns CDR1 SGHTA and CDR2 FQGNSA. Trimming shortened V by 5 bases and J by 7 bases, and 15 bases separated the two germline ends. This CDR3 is CASSVARVGNSPLHF. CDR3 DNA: TGTGCCAGCAGCGTTGCCAGGGTCGGGAATTCACCCCTCCACTTT.

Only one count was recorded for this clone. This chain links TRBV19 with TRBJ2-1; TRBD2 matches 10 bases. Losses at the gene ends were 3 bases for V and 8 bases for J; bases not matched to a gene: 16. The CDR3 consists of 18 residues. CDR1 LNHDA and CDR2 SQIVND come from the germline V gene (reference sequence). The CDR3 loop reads CASSISVGLAHNPHEQFF. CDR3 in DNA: TGTGCCAGTAGTATTAGTGTGGGACTAGCGCATAACCCCCATGAGCAGTTCTTC.

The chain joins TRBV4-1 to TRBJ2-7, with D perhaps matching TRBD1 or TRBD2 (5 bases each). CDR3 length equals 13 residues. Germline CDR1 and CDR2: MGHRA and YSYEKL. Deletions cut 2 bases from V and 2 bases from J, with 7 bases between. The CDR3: CASSQRDAYEQYF. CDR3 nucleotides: TGCGCCAGCAGCCAAAGGGACGCCTACGAGCAGTACTTC.

CDR3 region: CASSHGSGSTYEQYF. DNA of the CDR3: TGTGCCAGCAGCCACGGTTCGGGCAGCACCTACGAGCAGTACTTC. The chain is built from TRBV7-9 and TRBJ2-7, with D hard to call. This CDR3 region has 15 residues. Per germline, CDR1 SEHNR and CDR2 FQNEAQ (reference sequence). V lost 5 bases and J 2 bases, leaving 16 bases between the germline ends.

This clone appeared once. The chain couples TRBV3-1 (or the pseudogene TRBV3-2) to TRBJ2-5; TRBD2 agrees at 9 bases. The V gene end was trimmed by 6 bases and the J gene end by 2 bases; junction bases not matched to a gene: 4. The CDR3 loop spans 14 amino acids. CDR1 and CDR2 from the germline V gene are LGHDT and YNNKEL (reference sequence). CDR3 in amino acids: CASRRLAEQETQYF. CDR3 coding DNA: TGTGCCAGCAGACGACTAGCGGAACAAGAGACCCAGTACTTC.

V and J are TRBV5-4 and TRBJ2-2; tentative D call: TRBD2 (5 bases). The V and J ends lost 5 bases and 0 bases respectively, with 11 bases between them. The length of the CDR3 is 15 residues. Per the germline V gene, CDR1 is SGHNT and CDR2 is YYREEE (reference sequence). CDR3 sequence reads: CASRRGGPNTGELFF. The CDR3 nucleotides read TGTGCCAGCAGACGGGGTGGGCCGAACACCGGGGAGCTGTTTTTT.

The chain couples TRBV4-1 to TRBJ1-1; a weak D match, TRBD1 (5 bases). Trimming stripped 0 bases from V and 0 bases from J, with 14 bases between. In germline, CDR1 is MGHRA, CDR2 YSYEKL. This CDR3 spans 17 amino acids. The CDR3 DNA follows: TGCGCCAGCAGCCAAGACCCACACGGGGCGATGAACACTGAAGCTTTCTTT. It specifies CASSQDPHGAMNTEAFF.

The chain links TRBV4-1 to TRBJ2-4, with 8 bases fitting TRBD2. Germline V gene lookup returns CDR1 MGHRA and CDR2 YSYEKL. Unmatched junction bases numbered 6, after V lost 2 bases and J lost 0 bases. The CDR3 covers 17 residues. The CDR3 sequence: CASSQPSGGVAKNIQYF. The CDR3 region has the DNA TGCGCCAGCAGCCAACCCTCGGGGGGGGTAGCCAAAAACATTCAGTACTTC.

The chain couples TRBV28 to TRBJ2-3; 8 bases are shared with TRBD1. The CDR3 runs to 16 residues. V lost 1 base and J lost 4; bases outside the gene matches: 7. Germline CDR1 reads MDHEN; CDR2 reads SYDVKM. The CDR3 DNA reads TGTGCCAGCAGTTTATTGACCAGGGGGCGGGCAGATACGCAGTATTTT. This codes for CASSLLTRGRADTQYF.

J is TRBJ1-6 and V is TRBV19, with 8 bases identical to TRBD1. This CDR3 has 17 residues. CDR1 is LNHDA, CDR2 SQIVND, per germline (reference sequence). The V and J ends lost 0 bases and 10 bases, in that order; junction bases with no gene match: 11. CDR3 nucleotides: TGTGCCAGTAGTATAGATCTCGCCAGGGGGCGGAGCTCACCCCTCCACTTT. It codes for CASSIDLARGRSSPLHF.

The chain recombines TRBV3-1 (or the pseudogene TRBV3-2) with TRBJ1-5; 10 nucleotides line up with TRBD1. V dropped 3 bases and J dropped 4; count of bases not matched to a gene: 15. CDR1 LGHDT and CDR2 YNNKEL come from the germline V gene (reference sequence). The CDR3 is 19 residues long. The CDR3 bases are TGTGCCAGCAGCCAGGGACTACACGGGACAGGGGTTCGGAATCAGCCCCAGCATTTT. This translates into CASSQGLHGTGVRNQPQHF.

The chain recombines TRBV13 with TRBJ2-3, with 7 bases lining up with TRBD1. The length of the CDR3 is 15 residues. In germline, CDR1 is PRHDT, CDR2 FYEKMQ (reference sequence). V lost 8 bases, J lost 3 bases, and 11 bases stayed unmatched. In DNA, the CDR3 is TGTGCCAGCGAGTTTTGGACAGGAAAAACAGATACGCAGTATTTT. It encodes CASEFWTGKTDTQYF.

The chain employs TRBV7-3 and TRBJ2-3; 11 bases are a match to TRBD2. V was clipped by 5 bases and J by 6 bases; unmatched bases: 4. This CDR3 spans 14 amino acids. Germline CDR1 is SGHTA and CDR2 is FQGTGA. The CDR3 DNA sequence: TGTGCCAGCAGCCTAGCGGGGGGCCGGGATACGCAGTATTTT. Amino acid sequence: CASSLAGGRDTQYF. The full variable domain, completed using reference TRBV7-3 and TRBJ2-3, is GAGVSQTPSNKVTEKGKYVELRCDPISGHTALYWYRQSLGQGPEFLIYFQGTGAADDSGLPNDRFFAVRPEGSVSTLKIQRTERGDSAVYLCASSLAGGRDTQYFGPGTRLTVL.

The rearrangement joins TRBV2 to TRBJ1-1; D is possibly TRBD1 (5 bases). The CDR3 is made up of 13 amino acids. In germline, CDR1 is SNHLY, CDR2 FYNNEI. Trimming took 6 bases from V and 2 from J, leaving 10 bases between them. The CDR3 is CASSRDVNTEAFF. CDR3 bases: TGTGCCAGCAGCCGGGACGTAAACACTGAAGCTTTCTTT.

The CDR3 DNA reads TGCAGTGCTAGTCTCGTCAGGGGCTATGGCTACACCTTC. Its translation: CSASLVRGYGYTF. The chain is built from TRBV20-1 and TRBJ1-2, with a tentative D call TRBD1 (6 bases). The CDR3 length is 13 residues. The ends were cut back, 3 bases at V and 4 bases at J, with 12 bases in the middle. Germline V gene data show CDR1 as DFQATT and CDR2 as SNEGSKA (reference sequence).

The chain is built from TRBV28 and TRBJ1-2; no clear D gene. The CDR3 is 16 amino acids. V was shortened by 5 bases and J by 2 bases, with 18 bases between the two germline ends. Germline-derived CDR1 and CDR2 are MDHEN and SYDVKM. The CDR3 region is CASSTPATGANYGYTF. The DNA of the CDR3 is TGTGCCAGCAGTACCCCGGCAACTGGTGCCAACTATGGCTACACCTTC.

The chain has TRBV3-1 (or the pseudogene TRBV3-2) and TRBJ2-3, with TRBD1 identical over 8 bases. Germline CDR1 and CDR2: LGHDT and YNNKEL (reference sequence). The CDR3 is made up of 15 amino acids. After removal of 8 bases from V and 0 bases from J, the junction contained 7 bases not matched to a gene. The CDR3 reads CASGRTGLSTDTQYF. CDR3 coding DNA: TGTGCCAGCGGACGGACAGGGCTGAGCACAGATACGCAGTATTTT.